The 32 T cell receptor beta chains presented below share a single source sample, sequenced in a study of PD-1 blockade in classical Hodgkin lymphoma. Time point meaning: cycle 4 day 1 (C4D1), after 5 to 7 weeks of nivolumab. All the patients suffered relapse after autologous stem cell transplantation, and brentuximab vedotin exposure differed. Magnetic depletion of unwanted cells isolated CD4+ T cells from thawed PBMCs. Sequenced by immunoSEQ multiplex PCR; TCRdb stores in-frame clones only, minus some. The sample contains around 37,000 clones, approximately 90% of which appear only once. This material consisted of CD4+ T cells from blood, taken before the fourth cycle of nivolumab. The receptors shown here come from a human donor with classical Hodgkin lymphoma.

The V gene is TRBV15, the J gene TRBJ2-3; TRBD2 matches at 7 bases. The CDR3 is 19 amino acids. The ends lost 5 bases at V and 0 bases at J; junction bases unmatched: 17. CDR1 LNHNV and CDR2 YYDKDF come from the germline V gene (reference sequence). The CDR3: CATSGDWAGAPSSTDTQYF. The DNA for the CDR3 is TGTGCCACCAGCGGCGACTGGGCGGGAGCACCGTCTAGCACAGATACGCAGTATTTT.

As DNA, the CDR3 is TGCAGCGCCGGTACAGGGGTTAACTATGGCTACACCTTC. Its translation: CSAGTGVNYGYTF. The rearrangement links TRBV29-1 to TRBJ1-2; 7 bases match TRBD1. The CDR3 has 13 amino acids. V shed 7 bases, J shed 1 base, and the junction held 6 bases outside the gene matches. Germline V CDR1 and CDR2: SQVTM, ANQGSEA.

In DNA, the CDR3 is TGTGCCAGCAGTGGTGAAGCTGCCTTGAACACTGAAGCTTTCTTT. It codes for CASSGEAALNTEAFF. The J gene is TRBJ1-1, the V gene TRBV2; the D is unclear. Trimming removed 4 bases from V and 0 bases from J, with 12 bases in between. The CDR3 length is 15 residues. Germline V gives CDR1 SNHLY, CDR2 FYNNEI.

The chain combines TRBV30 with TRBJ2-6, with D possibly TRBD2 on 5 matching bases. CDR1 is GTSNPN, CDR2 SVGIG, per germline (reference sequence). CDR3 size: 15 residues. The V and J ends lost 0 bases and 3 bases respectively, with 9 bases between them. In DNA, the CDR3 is TGTGCCTGGAGTGTACCGGGGTTTGGGGCCAACGTCCTGACTTTC. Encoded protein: CAWSVPGFGANVLTF.

The CDR3 is CASSIQSRPPGETQYF. CDR3 in DNA: TGTGCCAGTAGTATTCAATCACGACCACCGGGGGAGACCCAGTACTTC. V gene TRBV19 combines with J gene TRBJ2-5, with D maybe TRBD2 (5 bases). The V end was cut by 3 bases, the J end by 5 bases, with 19 bases between. CDR1 is LNHDA and CDR2 is SQIVND in the germline V gene (reference sequence). CDR3 length: 16 amino acids.

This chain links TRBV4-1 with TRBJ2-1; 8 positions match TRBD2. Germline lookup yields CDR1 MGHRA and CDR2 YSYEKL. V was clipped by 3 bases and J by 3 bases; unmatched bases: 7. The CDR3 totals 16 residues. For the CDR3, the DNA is TGCGCCAGCAGCCAGCCCGGACTAGCTGGCTACAATGAGCAGTTCTTC. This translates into CASSQPGLAGYNEQFF.

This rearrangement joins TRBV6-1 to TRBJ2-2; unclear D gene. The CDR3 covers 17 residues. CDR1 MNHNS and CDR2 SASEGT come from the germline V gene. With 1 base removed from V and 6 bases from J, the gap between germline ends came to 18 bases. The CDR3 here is CASSEVRFGITPGELFF. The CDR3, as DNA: TGTGCCAGCAGTGAAGTACGCTTTGGAATTACACCCGGGGAGCTGTTTTTT.

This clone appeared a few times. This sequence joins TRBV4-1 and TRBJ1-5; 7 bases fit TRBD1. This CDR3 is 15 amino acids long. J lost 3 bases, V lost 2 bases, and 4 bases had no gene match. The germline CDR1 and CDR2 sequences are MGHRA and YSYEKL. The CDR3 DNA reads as TGCGCCAGCAGCCAATCTGGACAGGTCAATCAGCCCCAGCATTTT. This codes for CASSQSGQVNQPQHF.

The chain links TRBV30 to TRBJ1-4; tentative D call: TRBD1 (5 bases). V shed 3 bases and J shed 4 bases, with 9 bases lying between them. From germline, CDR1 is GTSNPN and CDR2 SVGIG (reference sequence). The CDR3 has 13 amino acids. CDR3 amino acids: CAWSSGINEKLFF. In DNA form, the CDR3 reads TGTGCCTGGAGCTCAGGGATTAATGAAAAACTGTTTTTT.

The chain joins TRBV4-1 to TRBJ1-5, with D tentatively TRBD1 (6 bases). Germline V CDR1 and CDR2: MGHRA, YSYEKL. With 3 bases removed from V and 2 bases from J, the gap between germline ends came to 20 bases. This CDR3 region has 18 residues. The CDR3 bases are TGCGCCAGCAGCCACCGAAGAGGGCAGGGGCGGCGCAATCAGCCCCAGCATTTT. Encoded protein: CASSHRRGQGRRNQPQHF.

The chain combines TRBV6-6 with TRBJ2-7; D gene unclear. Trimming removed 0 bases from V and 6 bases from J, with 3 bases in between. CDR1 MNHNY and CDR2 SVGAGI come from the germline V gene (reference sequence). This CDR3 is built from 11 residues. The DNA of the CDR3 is TGTGCCAGCAGTTACTCGGGCGAGCAGTACTTC. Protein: CASSYSGEQYF.

CDR3: CASSHDQRQMNTEAFF. The CDR3 DNA sequence: TGTGCCAGCAGCCACGACCAGCGGCAGATGAACACTGAAGCTTTCTTT. The rearrangement joins TRBV7-8 to TRBJ1-1, with D hard to call. Germline V gene data show CDR1 as SGHVS and CDR2 as FQNEAQ. CDR3 length: 16 amino acids. The ends were cut back, 5 bases at V and 0 bases at J, with 16 bases in the middle.

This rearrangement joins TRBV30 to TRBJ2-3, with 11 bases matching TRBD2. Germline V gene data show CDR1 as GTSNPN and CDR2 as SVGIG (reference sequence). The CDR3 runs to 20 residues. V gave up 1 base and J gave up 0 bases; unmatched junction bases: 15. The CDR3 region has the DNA TGTGCCTGGAGTGGGGATTGGGCTAGCGGGAGGTTAACTAGCACAGATACGCAGTATTTT. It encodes CAWSGDWASGRLTSTDTQYF.

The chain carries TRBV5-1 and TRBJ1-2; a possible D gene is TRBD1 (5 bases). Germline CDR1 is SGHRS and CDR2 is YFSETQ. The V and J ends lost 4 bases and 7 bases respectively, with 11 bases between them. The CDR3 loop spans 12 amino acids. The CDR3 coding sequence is TGCGCCAGCAGCCCCGACAGTGCTGGCTACACCTTC. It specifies CASSPDSAGYTF. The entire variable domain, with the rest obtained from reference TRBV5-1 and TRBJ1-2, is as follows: KAGVTQTPRYLIKTRGQQVTLSCSPISGHRSVSWYQQTPGQGLQFLFEYFSETQRNKGNFPGRFSGRQFSNSRSEMNVSTLELGDSALYLCASSPDSAGYTFGSGTRLTVV.

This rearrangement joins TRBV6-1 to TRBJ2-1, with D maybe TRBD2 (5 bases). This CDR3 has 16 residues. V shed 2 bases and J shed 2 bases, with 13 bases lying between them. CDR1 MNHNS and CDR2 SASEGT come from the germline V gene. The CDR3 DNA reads TGTGCCAGCAGTGAACGGTGGGAGCGCACCTACAATGAGCAGTTCTTC. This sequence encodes CASSERWERTYNEQFF.

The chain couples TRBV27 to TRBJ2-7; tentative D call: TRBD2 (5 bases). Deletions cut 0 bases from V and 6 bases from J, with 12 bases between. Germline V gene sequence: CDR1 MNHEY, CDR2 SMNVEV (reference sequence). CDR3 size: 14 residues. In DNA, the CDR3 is TGTGCCAGCAGTTTATCCCTCTACACTAGCGAGCAGTACTTC. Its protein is CASSLSLYTSEQYF.

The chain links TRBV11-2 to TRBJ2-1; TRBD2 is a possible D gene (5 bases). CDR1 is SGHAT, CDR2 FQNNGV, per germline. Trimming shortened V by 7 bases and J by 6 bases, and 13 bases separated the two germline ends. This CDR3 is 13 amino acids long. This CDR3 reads CASTLTNRNEQFF. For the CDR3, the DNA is TGTGCCAGCACCTTGACTAACCGCAATGAGCAGTTCTTC.

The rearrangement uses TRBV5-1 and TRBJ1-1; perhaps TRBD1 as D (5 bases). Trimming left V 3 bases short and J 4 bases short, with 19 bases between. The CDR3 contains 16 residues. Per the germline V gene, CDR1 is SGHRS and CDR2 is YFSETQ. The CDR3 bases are TGCGCCAGCAGCTCCACAAGCGGGGGATGGAGCACTGAAGCTTTCTTT. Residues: CASSSTSGGWSTEAFF.

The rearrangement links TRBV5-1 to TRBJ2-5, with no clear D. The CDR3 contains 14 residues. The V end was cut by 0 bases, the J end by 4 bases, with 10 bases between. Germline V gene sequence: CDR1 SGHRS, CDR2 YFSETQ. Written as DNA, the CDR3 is TGCGCCAGCAGCTTGGCCGGCTTCGGAGAGACCCAGTACTTC. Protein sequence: CASSLAGFGETQYF.

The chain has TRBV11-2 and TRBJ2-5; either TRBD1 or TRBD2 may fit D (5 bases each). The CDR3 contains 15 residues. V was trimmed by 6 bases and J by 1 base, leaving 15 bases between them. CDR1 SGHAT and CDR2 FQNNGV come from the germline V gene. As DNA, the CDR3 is TGTGCCAGCAGGCCTAATCCGGGACCCCAAGAGACCCAGTACTTC. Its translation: CASRPNPGPQETQYF.

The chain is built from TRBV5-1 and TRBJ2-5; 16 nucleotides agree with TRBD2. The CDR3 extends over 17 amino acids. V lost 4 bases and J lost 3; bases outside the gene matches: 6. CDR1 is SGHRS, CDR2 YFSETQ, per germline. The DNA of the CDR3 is TGCGCCAGCAGCAAGGGACTAGCGGGAGGGGGAGAAGAGACCCAGTACTTC. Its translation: CASSKGLAGGGEETQYF.

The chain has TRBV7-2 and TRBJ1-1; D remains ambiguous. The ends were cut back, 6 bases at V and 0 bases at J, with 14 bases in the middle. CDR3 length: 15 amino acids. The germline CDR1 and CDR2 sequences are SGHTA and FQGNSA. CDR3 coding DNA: TGTGCCAGCAGATCTACGAGGTCCATGAACACTGAAGCTTTCTTT. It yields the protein CASRSTRSMNTEAFF.

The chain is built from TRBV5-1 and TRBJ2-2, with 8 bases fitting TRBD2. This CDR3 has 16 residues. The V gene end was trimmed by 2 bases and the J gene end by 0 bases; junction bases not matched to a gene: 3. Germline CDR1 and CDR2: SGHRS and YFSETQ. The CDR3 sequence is CASSFGGRSNTGELFF. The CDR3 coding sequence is TGCGCCAGCAGCTTTGGCGGGAGGTCGAACACCGGGGAGCTGTTTTTT.

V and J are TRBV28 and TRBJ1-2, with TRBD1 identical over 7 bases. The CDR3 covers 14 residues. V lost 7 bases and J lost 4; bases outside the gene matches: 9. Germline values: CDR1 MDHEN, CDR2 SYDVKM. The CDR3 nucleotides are TGTGCCAGCACGCCGGCAGGGGGGAGCTATGGCTACACCTTC. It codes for CASTPAGGSYGYTF.

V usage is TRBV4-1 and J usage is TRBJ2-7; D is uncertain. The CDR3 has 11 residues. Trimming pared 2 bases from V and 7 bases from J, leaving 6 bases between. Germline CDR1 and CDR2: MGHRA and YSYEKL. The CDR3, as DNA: TGCGCCAGCAGCCAAACAGATGAGCAGTACTTC. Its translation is CASSQTDEQYF.

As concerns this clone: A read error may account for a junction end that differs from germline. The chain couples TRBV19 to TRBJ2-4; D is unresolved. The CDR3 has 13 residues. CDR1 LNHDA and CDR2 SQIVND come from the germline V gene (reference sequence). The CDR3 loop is CASSIGVADESTF. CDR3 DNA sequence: TGTGCCAGTAGTATAGGGGTTGCGGACGAGTCTACCTTC.

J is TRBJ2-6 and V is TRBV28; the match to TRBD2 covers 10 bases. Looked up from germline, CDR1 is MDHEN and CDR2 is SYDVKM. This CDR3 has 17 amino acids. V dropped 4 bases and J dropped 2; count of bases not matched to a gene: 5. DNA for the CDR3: TGTGCCAGCAGTTCGTCAGCGGGAGGGACTGGGGCCAACGTCCTGACTTTC. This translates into CASSSSAGGTGANVLTF. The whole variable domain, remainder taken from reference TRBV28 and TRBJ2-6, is DVKVTQSSRYLVKRTGEKVFLECVQDMDHENMFWYRQDPGLGLRLIYFSYDVKMKEKGDIPEGYSVSREKKERFSLILESASTNQTSMYLCASSSSAGGTGANVLTFGAGSRLTVL.

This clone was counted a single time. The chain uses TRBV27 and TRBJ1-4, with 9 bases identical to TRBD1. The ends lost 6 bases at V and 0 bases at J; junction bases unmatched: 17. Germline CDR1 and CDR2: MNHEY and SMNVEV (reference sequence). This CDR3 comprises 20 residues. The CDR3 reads CASSVRRTGVTPATNEKLFF. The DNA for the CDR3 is TGTGCCAGCAGCGTAAGACGGACAGGGGTTACACCTGCAACTAATGAAAAACTGTTTTTT.

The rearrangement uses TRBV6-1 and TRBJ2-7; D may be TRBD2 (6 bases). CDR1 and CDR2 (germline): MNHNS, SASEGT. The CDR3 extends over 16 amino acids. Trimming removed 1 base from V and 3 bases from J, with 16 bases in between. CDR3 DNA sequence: TGTGCCAGCAGTGAAGGACCAAGCAACGGGGGCTACGAGCAGTACTTC. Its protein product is CASSEGPSNGGYEQYF.

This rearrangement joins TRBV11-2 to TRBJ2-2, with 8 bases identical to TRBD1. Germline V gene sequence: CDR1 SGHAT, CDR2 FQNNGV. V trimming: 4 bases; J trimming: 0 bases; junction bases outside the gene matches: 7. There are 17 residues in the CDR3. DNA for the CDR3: TGTGCCAGCAGCTGGAAGACAGGGGCCGCGAACACCGGGGAGCTGTTTTTT. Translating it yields CASSWKTGAANTGELFF.

The chain's CDR3 is CSARNSYEQYF. CDR3 DNA sequence: TGCAGTGCTAGGAACAGCTACGAGCAGTACTTC. V gene TRBV20-1 combines with J gene TRBJ2-7, with D hard to call. V dropped 3 bases and J dropped 3 bases, with 6 bases sitting between them. The CDR3 has 11 residues. In germline, CDR1 is DFQATT, CDR2 SNEGSKA (reference sequence).

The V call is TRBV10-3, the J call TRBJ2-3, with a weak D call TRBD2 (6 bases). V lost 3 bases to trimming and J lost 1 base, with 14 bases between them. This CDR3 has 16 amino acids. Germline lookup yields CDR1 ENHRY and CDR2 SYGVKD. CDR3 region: CAISDGGNWGTDTQYF. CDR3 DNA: TGTGCCATCAGTGATGGGGGGAACTGGGGCACAGATACGCAGTATTTT.